This T cell receptor (beta chain) was found in a study of blood T cell repertoires in COVID-19. The assay was immunoSEQ multiplex PCR, and TCRdb's table has in-frame clones only and misses some. Of roughly 260,000 clones detected, more than 65% appear once; the ten largest clones hold roughly 3.1%. J was trimmed by 4 bases and V by 5 bases; bases with no gene match: 10. Germline V gives CDR1 MNHEY, CDR2 SVGAGI. The CDR3 length is 15 residues. This rearrangement joins TRBV6-5 to TRBJ2-5; TRBD2 matches 7 bases. This clonotype originated in a woman younger than 35 with acute or convalescent COVID-19. The source material was peripheral blood. CDR3 sequence reads: CASSPGGLVGETQYF. The DNA of the CDR3 is TGTGCCAGCAGTCCAGGAGGACTAGTTGGAGAGACCCAGTACTTC.